The entry below describes one T cell receptor (beta chain). The junction differs from germline at one of its ends, possibly a read error. The data were obtained in a study of human T cells and chemical hapten exposure. Across the whole study: Upper inner arm skin measuring approximately 2 cm by approximately 2 cm received 2% DPC for sensitization. The cohort included alopecia areata under or over 50% scalp, totalis and universalis.

What the library attached to individual cDNA molecules were unique molecular identifiers. TCRdb itself ran the RACE reads through MiXCR, one entry per CDR3 protein. The sample has 350,000 to 400,000 distinct CDR3 sequences; under 6.5% are singletons. Indicated time point: patch test 2, 6 weeks after DPC sensitization. The treatment is: therapeutic diphenylcyclopropenone sensitization with weekly scalp DPC. Donation of samples came from alopecia patients who were 18 to 70 years old and suitable for DPC. This CDR3 is 16 amino acids long. Germline values: CDR1 MNHEY, CDR2 SVGAGI. The sample in question was whole blood, obtained in connection with sensitization to the hapten diphenylcyclopropenone (DPC). This clonotype was obtained from a woman aged 18-29 years with alopecia areata. Some clones in this sample may be carry-over from other donors' samples. This chain links TRBV6-5 with TRBJ1-4; no clear D gene. For the CDR3, the DNA is TGTGCCGGCAGCCCGATAGACGGAGCAGATAATGAAAAACTGTTTTTT. Amino acids: CAGSPIDGADNEKLFF.